This TCR beta chain stems from a study of T cells in Graves' hyperthyroidism and ophthalmopathy. Study context: Peripheral blood sampling occurred at initial diagnosis, before any treatment.

This CDR3 contains 14 residues. CDR1 is SGHNT and CDR2 is YYREEE in the germline V gene (reference sequence). V shed 0 bases and J shed 2 bases, with 8 bases lying between them. RNA transcripts yielded amplified TCR beta CDR3 regions. TCR CDR3 underwent first-round RT-PCR with the HTBI primer set. TCRdb reanalysed the multiplex PCR reads using MiXCR and keeps one entry per CDR3 protein. Of some 530,000 distinct CDR3 sequences in the sample, around a fifth were seen once. Patients showing uncontrolled infection, other autoimmune disease, pregnancy or lactation were ineligible. The source of the PBMCs was 10 ml of fresh peripheral blood.

The chain links TRBV5-4 to TRBJ1-2; D not resolved. The source material was blood. The clonotype was recovered from an older woman with Graves' ophthalmopathy. CDR3 protein: CASSLGYGNYGYTF. Written as DNA, the CDR3 is TGTGCCAGCAGCTTGGGTTATGGGAACTATGGCTACACCTTC.